Below, one T cell receptor beta chain is given with its context. This clone was counted many times. Which antigen it targets is not known. Base qualities are not recorded, but no much larger clone differs from it by a single base. This record belongs to a study of blood T cell repertoires in COVID-19 (TCRdb year 2020). Describing the broader study: Samples covering the acute and convalescent phases of COVID-19 were provided by collaborators in the United States, Italy and Spain. The prospective study material was composed of cDNA or gDNA derived from T cells, B-cell-depleted T cells, or PBMCs. Deeply sampled blood TCRbeta repertoires from subjects exposed to, actively infected with, or recovered from COVID-19 were included in the dataset. A freely available public database, intended as a resource for researchers studying the immune response to SARS-CoV-2, is where the repertoires were released. Samples were obtained from the ongoing ImmuneRACE study (first 160 participants) and from 1,254 subjects provided by 6 global collaborators. Sample metadata almost always included a de-identified subject ID, COVID-19 status, age in years and sex. Where available, HLA class I and class II types were obtained from metadata supplied by the sample provider rather than from assay-based typing.

Each collaborating institution followed its own protocols to collect whole blood in K2EDTA tubes. For TCRbeta analysis, collaborators shipped samples as frozen whole blood, isolated PBMCs, or DNA extracted from either of those sample types. On the study overall, not on this receptor specifically: How much clinical and demographic metadata was included differed by source and by participant, and the metadata was provided uncurated.

The CDR3 goes from the cysteine to the phenylalanine over 14 residues. Only the CDR3 DNA stays, 42 bases, in frame from base 1. TCRbeta CDR3 regions were amplified from genomic DNA by means of the immunoSEQ Assay, a bias-controlled multiplex PCR. As for the authors' bioinformatics: Within the assay, amplification of reference gene primers was used to estimate how many nucleated cells each sample contained. Sequence reads were collapsed and filtered to measure the absolute abundance of every unique TCRbeta CDR3 rearrangement. For each sample, productive Simpson clonality was calculated as the square root of Simpson's diversity index over productive rearrangements. What TCRdb holds here is the immuneACCESS table cut down to in-frame rearrangements. Part of the clones is not present; checked against another copy, under half of the missing clones reflect an unresolved V gene, and the others are unexplained. That table gives V, J and clone size, and the DNA gave D and trimming. The sample table lists some 120,000 clones, about four fifths of them with a count of one. The ten largest clonotypes hold around 17% of the sample.

The sequenced sample consisted of peripheral blood. The chain employs TRBV21-1 and TRBJ2-7; TRBD2, the table's D call, lacks a check against the DNA. TRBV21-1 is reported as a pseudogene. The receptor comes from a woman aged 45 to 65 with acute or convalescent COVID-19. The CDR3 has the sequence CASTPEVWQYEQYF. DNA sequence: TGTGCCAGCACCCCCGAGGTTTGGCAATACGAGCAGTACTTC.